Below are 32 T cell receptor beta chains sequenced from a single sample in a study of blood T cell repertoires in COVID-19. Using immunoSEQ multiplex PCR, the repertoire was profiled, and TCRdb retains in-frame clones only, with some absent. Seen here are more than 250,000 clones, more than 70% observed once, and the top ten hold roughly 1.2%. The sequencing input was PBMCs or T cells enriched from blood (not recorded which). The receptors were gathered from a woman aged 40 to 50 with acute COVID-19.

J is TRBJ1-5 and V is TRBV27; 8 positions agree with TRBD1. J lost 7 bases, V lost 6 bases, and 11 bases had no gene match. The CDR3 has 15 residues. CDR1 MNHEY and CDR2 SMNVEV come from the germline V gene (reference sequence). The DNA for the CDR3 is TGTGCCAGCAGACAAACAGGGGGATCAGGGCAGCCCCAGCATTTT. This codes for CASRQTGGSGQPQHF.

The chain recombines TRBV11-3 with TRBJ2-7, with 9 bases fitting TRBD2. This CDR3 contains 15 residues. V shed 2 bases and J 2 bases; nucleotides not matched to a gene: 4. Looked up from germline, CDR1 is SGHNT and CDR2 is YENEEA. The CDR3 region has the DNA TGTGCCAGCAGCTTAACTAGCGGGCGGACCTACGAGCAGTACGTC. It encodes CASSLTSGRTYEQYV.

This chain joins TRBV4-1 and TRBJ1-1, with D perhaps matching TRBD1 (6 bases). CDR3 length equals 16 residues. CDR1 MGHRA and CDR2 YSYEKL come from the germline V gene. With 1 base removed from V and 1 base from J, the gap between germline ends came to 13 bases. As DNA, the CDR3 is TGCGCCAGCAGCCAAGCCCCCACGACAGGGAACACTGAAGCTTTCTTT. Translating gives CASSQAPTTGNTEAFF.

The CDR3: CASSSSGYEQYF. Here the CDR3 DNA reads TGTGCCAGCAGTAGTTCGGGGTACGAGCAGTACTTC. V is TRBV6-5 and J is TRBJ2-7; TRBD2 is a possible D gene (5 bases). Germline lookup yields CDR1 MNHEY and CDR2 SVGAGI. The CDR3 extends over 12 amino acids. Trimming removed 5 bases from V and 4 bases from J, with 9 bases in between.

The V and J genes are TRBV7-8 and TRBJ2-7; 7 nucleotides match TRBD2. With V trimmed by 1 base and J by 4 bases, 13 bases remained unmatched. Per the germline V gene, CDR1 is SGHVS and CDR2 is FQNEAQ. The CDR3 covers 17 residues. CDR3 region: CASSLVRLGRGSYEQYF. The CDR3 DNA sequence: TGTGCCAGCAGCTTAGTACGCCTTGGGAGGGGCTCTTACGAGCAGTACTTC.

This chain connects TRBV25-1 to TRBJ1-2, with D possibly matching TRBD1 (5 bases). V lost 6 bases and J 2 bases, leaving 16 bases between the germline ends. Germline-derived CDR1 and CDR2 are MGHDK and SYGVNS. This CDR3 comprises 15 residues. Written as DNA, the CDR3 is TGTGCCAGCAGGACCAGCTCGGGGGGAAACTATGGCTACACCTTC. Its translation is CASRTSSGGNYGYTF.

This sequence joins TRBV7-9 and TRBJ2-1; 7 bases agree with TRBD1. Germline V CDR1 and CDR2: SEHNR, FQNEAQ (reference sequence). The CDR3 runs 15 residues. After removal of 5 bases from V and 5 bases from J, the junction contained 9 bases not matched to a gene. CDR3 region: CASSPRGLVHNEQFF. CDR3 DNA sequence: TGTGCCAGCAGCCCTAGGGGGCTAGTACACAATGAGCAGTTCTTC.

The chain has TRBV18 and TRBJ1-1; perhaps TRBD1 as D (6 bases). V gave up 0 bases and J gave up 6 bases, with 14 bases separating them. This CDR3 contains 15 residues. Germline assignment: CDR1 KGHSH and CDR2 LQKENI. In DNA, the CDR3 is TGTGCCAGCTCACCACCGTCAGGGGCCGGGGCTGAAGCTTTCTTT. It yields the protein CASSPPSGAGAEAFF.

The chain couples TRBV5-4 to TRBJ2-1; the match to TRBD2 covers 9 bases. Per germline, CDR1 SGHNT and CDR2 YYREEE (reference sequence). The CDR3 spans 15 residues. The junction had 5 bases not matched to a gene; V was cut back by 0 bases and J by 7 bases. The CDR3 is CASSLVLAGRNEQFF. The CDR3 DNA sequence: TGTGCCAGCAGCTTGGTTCTAGCGGGAAGGAATGAGCAGTTCTTC.

The chain carries TRBV10-3 and TRBJ2-2; D call uncertain. Trimming took off 0 bases at V and 1 base at J, with 9 bases between the two ends. The CDR3 length is 16 residues. CDR1 is ENHRY and CDR2 is SYGVKD in the germline V gene. CDR3 amino acids: CAISESPLQNTGELFF. The CDR3 DNA sequence: TGTGCCATCAGTGAGTCGCCTTTACAGAACACCGGGGAGCTGTTTTTT.

V and J are TRBV28 and TRBJ1-4; 7 bases map to TRBD1. The V gene's germline CDR1 is MDHEN and CDR2 SYDVKM. This CDR3 comprises 16 residues. The junction had 14 bases not matched to a gene; V was cut back by 7 bases and J by 6 bases. CDR3 residues: CASINRGIKGDEKLFF. For the CDR3, the DNA is TGTGCCAGCATAAACAGGGGTATAAAGGGGGATGAAAAACTGTTTTTT.

J is TRBJ2-7 and V is TRBV21-1; TRBD1 was called by the table and not checked on the DNA. TRBV21-1 is noted as a pseudogene. CDR3 size: 15 residues. As DNA, the CDR3 is TGTGCCAGCAGCAAAGAAGGACAGACCCCCTACGAGCAGTACGTC. Amino acid sequence: CASSKEGQTPYEQYV.

A word on this clone: This same CDR3 is encoded by further DNA sequences in the sample. The rearrangement joins TRBV5-1 to TRBJ1-5; the D is unclear. V shed 0 bases and J shed 6 bases, with 7 bases lying between them. The germline V gene has CDR1 SGHRS and CDR2 YFSETQ. This CDR3 is 13 amino acids long. The CDR3 reads CASSLARGQPQHF. CDR3 nucleotides: TGCGCCAGCAGCTTGGCACGCGGTCAGCCCCAGCATTTT.

This clone was counted once. The chain has TRBV11-3 and TRBJ1-1; TRBD1 aligns across 9 bases. Germline V lookup: CDR1 SGHNT, CDR2 YENEEA. J was trimmed by 4 bases and V by 3 bases; bases with no gene match: 3. CDR3 size: 14 residues. CDR3 sequence (DNA): TGTGCCAGCAGCTTCCTGACAGGGGGCACTGAAGCTTTCTTT. Residues: CASSFLTGGTEAFF.

The chain links TRBV19 to TRBJ2-5; 8 nucleotides line up with TRBD1. Germline CDR1 is LNHDA and CDR2 is SQIVND (reference sequence). The V gene end was trimmed by 6 bases and the J gene end by 4 bases; junction bases not matched to a gene: 7. The CDR3 length is 14 residues. The CDR3 sequence: CASSRDRTLETQYF. The CDR3 region has the DNA TGTGCCAGTAGCCGGGACAGGACCTTAGAGACCCAGTACTTC.

CDR3 sequence reads: CASSFGQGEGYTF. In nucleotides, the CDR3 is TGTGCCAGTAGTTTCGGACAGGGGGAGGGCTACACCTTC. The J gene is TRBJ1-2, the V gene TRBV19; TRBD1 agrees at 10 bases. The CDR3 runs 13 residues. The germline CDR1 and CDR2 sequences are LNHDA and SQIVND (reference sequence). V lost 5 bases, J lost 8 bases, and 5 bases stayed unmatched.

The chain has TRBV3-1 (or the pseudogene TRBV3-2) and TRBJ2-2; TRBD2 matches at 7 bases. V shed 4 bases, J shed 4 bases, and the junction held 9 bases outside the gene matches. Germline V gene data show CDR1 as LGHDT and CDR2 as YNNKEL (reference sequence). This CDR3 has 16 residues. CDR3 loop: CASSPLLASITGELFF. CDR3 DNA: TGTGCCAGCAGCCCTTTACTAGCGTCGATCACCGGGGAGCTGTTTTTT.

CDR3 sequence: CASSSSGRVYTGELFF. CDR3 DNA sequence: TGTGCCAGCAGTTCTAGCGGGAGAGTATACACCGGGGAGCTGTTTTTT. This rearrangement joins TRBV28 to TRBJ2-2, with 10 bases fitting TRBD2. The CDR3 has 16 residues. In germline, CDR1 is MDHEN, CDR2 SYDVKM. Losses at the gene ends were 4 bases for V and 3 bases for J; bases not matched to a gene: 5.

A single count supports this clone. The genes are TRBV5-1 and TRBJ1-1, with 8 bases matching TRBD1. Germline V CDR1 and CDR2: SGHRS, YFSETQ. This CDR3 has 14 residues. Trimming took 7 bases from V and 1 from J; bases not matched to a gene: 6. The chain's CDR3 is CASGGQASNTEAFF. DNA for the CDR3: TGCGCCAGCGGGGGACAGGCGTCGAACACTGAAGCTTTCTTT.

V is TRBV29-1 and J is TRBJ2-1; 9 bases fit TRBD2. V shed 4 bases, J shed 7 bases, and the junction held 11 bases outside the gene matches. This CDR3 has 15 amino acids. CDR1 is SQVTM, CDR2 ANQGSEA, per germline. In DNA form, the CDR3 reads TGCAGCGTTGCTCCGTTGACTAGCGGAGTGAATGAGCAGTTCTTC. It translates to CSVAPLTSGVNEQFF.

The sample holds a few counts of this clone. The rearrangement uses TRBV7-9 and TRBJ2-2; a weak D match, TRBD1 (5 bases). The V end lost 5 bases, the J end lost 1 base, and 14 bases lay between the germline ends. This CDR3 spans 16 amino acids. Looked up from germline, CDR1 is SEHNR and CDR2 is FQNEAQ (reference sequence). Here the CDR3 reads CASSGLLGLNTGELFF. The CDR3 bases are TGTGCCAGCAGCGGGCTCTTGGGGCTGAACACCGGGGAGCTGTTTTTT. Complete variable domain (other parts from reference TRBV7-9 and TRBJ2-2): DTGVSQNPRHKITKRGQNVTFRCDPISEHNRLYWYRQTLGQGPEFLTYFQNEAQLEKSRLLSDRFSAERPKGSFSTLEIQRTEQGDSAMYLCASSGLLGLNTGELFFGEGSRLTVL.

The V call is TRBV7-9, the J call TRBJ2-3; 10 bases agree with TRBD1. Per germline, CDR1 SEHNR and CDR2 FQNEAQ (reference sequence). Trimming removed 6 bases from V and 0 bases from J; junction bases left unmatched: 9. The CDR3 is 17 amino acids. The CDR3 here is CASRGRDRGRSTDTQYF. Here the CDR3 DNA reads TGTGCCAGCAGGGGCCGGGACAGGGGCCGTAGCACAGATACGCAGTATTTT.

The chain's CDR3 is CASSLADRGSGGYTF. CDR3 nucleotides: TGTGCCAGCAGCTTGGCCGACAGGGGTAGCGGTGGCTACACCTTC. The V call is TRBV5-4, the J call TRBJ1-2, with 8 positions matching TRBD1. V gave up 0 bases and J gave up 7 bases; unmatched junction bases: 8. Germline CDR1 reads SGHNT; CDR2 reads YYREEE (reference sequence). The CDR3 has 15 amino acids.

The chain employs TRBV7-6 and TRBJ2-2; 14 positions match TRBD2. V trimming: 5 bases; J trimming: 2 bases; junction bases outside the gene matches: 13. Germline V CDR1 and CDR2: SGHVS, FNYEAQ. This CDR3 is 20 amino acids long. The CDR3 sequence is CASSLLAGTSGGLNTGELFF. The CDR3 DNA sequence: TGTGCCAGCAGCCTCCTCGCGGGGACTAGCGGGGGTCTTAACACCGGGGAGCTGTTTTTT.

The rearrangement links TRBV5-1 to TRBJ2-7; D may be TRBD1 (6 bases). The CDR3 loop spans 16 amino acids. Trimming shortened V by 0 bases and J by 2 bases, and 15 bases separated the two germline ends. Per germline, CDR1 SGHRS and CDR2 YFSETQ. The CDR3 sequence: CASSLGGGQRPYEQYF. DNA of the CDR3: TGCGCCAGCAGCTTGGGAGGTGGACAGCGGCCCTACGAGCAGTACTTC.

The CDR3 here is CASKQGARGYTF. The CDR3 DNA follows: TGTGCCAGCAAACAGGGGGCCAGGGGCTACACCTTC. The chain has TRBV27 and TRBJ1-2; 9 bases line up with TRBD1. With 7 bases clipped from V and 8 bases from J, the junction kept 5 bases outside the gene matches. CDR3 size: 12 residues. CDR1 is MNHEY, CDR2 SMNVEV, per germline (reference sequence).

This sequence joins TRBV12-3 or TRBV12-4 and TRBJ1-1, with D possibly being TRBD1 (6 bases). This CDR3 comprises 12 residues. The V and J ends lost 5 bases and 8 bases respectively, with 12 bases between them. The CDR3 sequence: CASSERTEEAFF. CDR3 nucleotides: TGTGCCAGCAGTGAAAGGACAGAAGAAGCTTTCTTT.

This chain connects TRBV4-1 to TRBJ2-5, with 9 positions matching TRBD2. V lost 0 bases and J lost 1; bases outside the gene matches: 12. The CDR3 has 19 residues. Germline-derived CDR1 and CDR2 are MGHRA and YSYEKL. The DNA of the CDR3 is TGCGCCAGCAGCCAAGATCTGTCTAGCGGGGTGGGGCTCCAAGAGACCCAGTACTTC. Its protein is CASSQDLSSGVGLQETQYF.

The genes are TRBV2 and TRBJ1-2; 8 bases are a match to TRBD1. The germline gives CDR1 SNHLY, CDR2 FYNNEI. J gave up 7 bases and V 8 bases, and 12 bases lay outside the gene matches. The CDR3 is 14 amino acids. This CDR3 is CASWDRRSDPGYTF. The CDR3 bases are TGTGCCAGCTGGGACAGGCGGTCTGATCCTGGCTACACCTTC.

The rearrangement links TRBV4-3 to TRBJ2-6; the D is unclear. V shed 0 bases and J shed 1 base, with 10 bases lying between them. Per germline, CDR1 LGHNA and CDR2 YSLEER. The CDR3 runs 17 residues. CDR3 nucleotides: TGCGCCAGCAGCCAAGAAACTCCTCTTTCTGGGGCCAACGTCCTGACTTTC. Its protein product is CASSQETPLSGANVLTF.

V is TRBV7-9 and J is TRBJ1-1, with no clear D. Trimming shortened V by 1 base and J by 1 base, and 10 bases separated the two germline ends. The CDR3 loop spans 15 amino acids. Germline V gene sequence: CDR1 SEHNR, CDR2 FQNEAQ (reference sequence). CDR3 protein: CASSLGQVENTEAFF. CDR3 nucleotides: TGTGCCAGCAGCTTAGGGCAGGTAGAGAACACTGAAGCTTTCTTT.

The rearrangement joins TRBV18 to TRBJ2-3; 13 bases agree with TRBD2. The CDR3 contains 16 residues. V lost 2 bases and J lost 4; bases outside the gene matches: 3. Germline V gene lookup returns CDR1 KGHSH and CDR2 LQKENI. CDR3 DNA: TGTGCCAGCTCACCATGGACTAGCGGGAGCTCAGATACGCAGTATTTT. Protein sequence: CASSPWTSGSSDTQYF.